This T cell receptor beta chain was documented in a study of control samples from healthy donors and cancer patients. The CDR3 consists of 13 residues. Trimming took off 7 bases at V and 4 bases at J, with 13 bases between the two ends. CDR1 and CDR2 from the germline V gene are SNHLY and FYNNEI. This table comes from immunoSEQ multiplex PCR, and its TCRdb copy is limited to in-frame clones, with some not included. Among tens of thousands of clones, roughly 83% were seen once, and the ten largest hold under 50%. The source is a man between 65 and 80 years old with lung cancer. The chain recombines TRBV2 with TRBJ1-1; D call uncertain. Sequences were obtained from PBMCs. The CDR3 reads CASISRYPTEAFF. CDR3 nucleotides: TGTGCCAGCATCTCCAGGTATCCCACTGAAGCTTTCTTT.